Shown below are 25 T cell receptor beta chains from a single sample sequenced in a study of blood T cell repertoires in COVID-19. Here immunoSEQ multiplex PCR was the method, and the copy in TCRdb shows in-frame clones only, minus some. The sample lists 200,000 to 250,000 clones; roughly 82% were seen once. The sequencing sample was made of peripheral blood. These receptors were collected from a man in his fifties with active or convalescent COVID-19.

CDR3 loop: CASSQGAGNEKLFF. CDR3 coding DNA: TGTGCCAGCAGTCAGGGGGCTGGTAATGAAAAACTGTTTTTT. The rearrangement links TRBV6-5 to TRBJ1-4, with 8 bases fitting TRBD1. This CDR3 is 14 amino acids long. Trimming took 5 bases from V and 4 from J; bases not matched to a gene: 3. CDR1 MNHEY and CDR2 SVGAGI come from the germline V gene.

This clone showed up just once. The CDR3, as DNA: TGTGCCAGCAGTAAGGGACTAGCGGGAGCAACCTACAATGAGCAGTTCTTC. Encoded protein: CASSKGLAGATYNEQFF. The chain couples TRBV6-2 or TRBV6-3 to TRBJ2-1; 14 bases line up with TRBD2. The CDR3 loop spans 17 amino acids. The V gene's germline CDR1 is MNHEY and CDR2 SVGEGT. Unmatched junction bases numbered 5, after V lost 5 bases and J lost 2 bases.

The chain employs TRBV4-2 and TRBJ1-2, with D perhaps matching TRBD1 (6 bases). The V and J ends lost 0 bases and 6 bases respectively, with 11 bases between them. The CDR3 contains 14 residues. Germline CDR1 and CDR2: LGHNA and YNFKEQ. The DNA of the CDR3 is TGTGCCAGCAGCCAAGAGTACAGGGCCCATGGCTACACCTTC. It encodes CASSQEYRAHGYTF.

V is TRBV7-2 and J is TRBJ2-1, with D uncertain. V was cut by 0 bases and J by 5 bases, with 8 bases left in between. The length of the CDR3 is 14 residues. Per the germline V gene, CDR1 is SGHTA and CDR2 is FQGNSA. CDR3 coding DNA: TGTGCCAGCAGCTTAGCCCAGGAACACAATGAGCAGTTCTTC. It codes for CASSLAQEHNEQFF.

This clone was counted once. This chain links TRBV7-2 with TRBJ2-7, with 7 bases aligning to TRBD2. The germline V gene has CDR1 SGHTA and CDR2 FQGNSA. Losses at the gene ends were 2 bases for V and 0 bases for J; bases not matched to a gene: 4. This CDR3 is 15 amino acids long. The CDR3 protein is CASSLRTRSSYEQYF. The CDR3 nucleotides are TGTGCCAGCAGCTTAAGGACTAGGAGCTCCTACGAGCAGTACTTC. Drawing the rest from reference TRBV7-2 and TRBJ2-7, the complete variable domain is GAGVSQSPSNKVTEKGKDVELRCDPISGHTALYWYRQSLGQGLEFLIYFQGNSAPDKSGLPSDRFSAERTGGSVSTLTIQRTQQEDSAVYLCASSLRTRSSYEQYFGPGTRLTVT.

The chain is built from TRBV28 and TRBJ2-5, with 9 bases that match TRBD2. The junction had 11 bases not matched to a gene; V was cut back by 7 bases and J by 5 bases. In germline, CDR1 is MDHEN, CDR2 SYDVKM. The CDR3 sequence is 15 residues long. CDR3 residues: CASIKTGGGVETQYF. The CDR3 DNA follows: TGTGCCAGCATCAAAACGGGCGGGGGGGTTGAGACCCAGTACTTC.

The CDR3 nucleotides read TGCGCCAGCAGCCAAGTACCGGGGATCAACTCTGGAAACACCATATATTTT. It codes for CASSQVPGINSGNTIYF. The chain combines TRBV4-3 with TRBJ1-3; D uncertain. Between the trimmed V and J ends, which lost 1 base and 0 bases, there was a span of 13 bases. This CDR3 spans 17 amino acids. The V gene's germline CDR1 is LGHNA and CDR2 YSLEER.

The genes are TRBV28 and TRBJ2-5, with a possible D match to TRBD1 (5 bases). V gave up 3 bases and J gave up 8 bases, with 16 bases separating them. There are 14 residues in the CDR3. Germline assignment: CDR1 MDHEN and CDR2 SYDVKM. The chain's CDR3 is CASSFQGTPDTQYF. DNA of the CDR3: TGTGCCAGCAGTTTCCAGGGTACCCCGGACACCCAGTACTTC.

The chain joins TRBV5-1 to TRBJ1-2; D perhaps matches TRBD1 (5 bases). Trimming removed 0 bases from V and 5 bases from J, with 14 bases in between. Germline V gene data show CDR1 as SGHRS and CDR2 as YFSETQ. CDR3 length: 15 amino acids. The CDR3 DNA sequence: TGCGCCAGCAGCTTGGCCGGCAGGGCCGAATATGGCTACACCTTC. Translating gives CASSLAGRAEYGYTF.

In DNA form, the CDR3 reads TGTGCCAGCAGCTTAGGTGGGGACAGAAATACGCAGTATTTT. Its translation: CASSLGGDRNTQYF. The rearrangement uses TRBV11-3 and TRBJ2-3, with 7 bases matching TRBD1. Germline assignment: CDR1 SGHNT and CDR2 YENEEA. The J segment lost 7 bases and the V segment lost 1 base, leaving 5 bases of the junction unmatched. This CDR3 contains 14 residues.

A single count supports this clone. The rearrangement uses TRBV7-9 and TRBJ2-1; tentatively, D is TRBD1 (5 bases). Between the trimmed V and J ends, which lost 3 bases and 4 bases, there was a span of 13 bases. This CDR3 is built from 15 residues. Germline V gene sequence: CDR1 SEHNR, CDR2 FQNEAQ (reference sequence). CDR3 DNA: TGTGCCAGCAGCTTGCTAGACAGAGAGTACAATGAGCAGTTCTTC. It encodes CASSLLDREYNEQFF. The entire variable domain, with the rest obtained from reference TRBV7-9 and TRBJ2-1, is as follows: DTGVSQNPRHKITKRGQNVTFRCDPISEHNRLYWYRQTLGQGPEFLTYFQNEAQLEKSRLLSDRFSAERPKGSFSTLEIQRTEQGDSAMYLCASSLLDREYNEQFFGPGTRLTVL.

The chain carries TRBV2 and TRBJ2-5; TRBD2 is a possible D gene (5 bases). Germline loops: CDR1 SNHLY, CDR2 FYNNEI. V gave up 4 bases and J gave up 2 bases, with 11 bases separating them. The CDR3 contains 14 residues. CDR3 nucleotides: TGTGCCAGCAGTGGACTATTACCGCAAGAGACCCAGTACTTC. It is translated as CASSGLLPQETQYF.

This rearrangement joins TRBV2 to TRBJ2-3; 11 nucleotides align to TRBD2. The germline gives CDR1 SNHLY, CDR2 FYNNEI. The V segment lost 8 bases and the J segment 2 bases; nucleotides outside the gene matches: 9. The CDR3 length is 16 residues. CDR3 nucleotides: TGTGCCAGCGAGACTAGCGGGGACCCTTCCACAGATACGCAGTATTTT. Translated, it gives CASETSGDPSTDTQYF.

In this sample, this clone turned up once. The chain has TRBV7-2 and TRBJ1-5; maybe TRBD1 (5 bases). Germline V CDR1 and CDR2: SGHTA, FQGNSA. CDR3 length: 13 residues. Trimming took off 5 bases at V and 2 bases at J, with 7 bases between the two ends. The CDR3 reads CASSQGGNQPQHF. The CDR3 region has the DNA TGTGCCAGCAGCCAGGGCGGCAATCAGCCCCAGCATTTT.

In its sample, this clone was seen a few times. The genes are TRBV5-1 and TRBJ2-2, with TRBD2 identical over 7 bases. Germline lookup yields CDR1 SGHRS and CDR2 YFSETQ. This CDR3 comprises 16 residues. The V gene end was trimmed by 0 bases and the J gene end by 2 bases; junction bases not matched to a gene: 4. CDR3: CASSLESGVNTGELFF. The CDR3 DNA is TGCGCCAGCAGCTTGGAAAGCGGGGTTAACACCGGGGAGCTGTTTTTT.

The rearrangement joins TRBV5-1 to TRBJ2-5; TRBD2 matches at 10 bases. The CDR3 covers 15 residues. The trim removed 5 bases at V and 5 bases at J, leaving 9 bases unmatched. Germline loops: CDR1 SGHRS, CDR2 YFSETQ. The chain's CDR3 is CASSLASGSQETQYF. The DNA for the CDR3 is TGCGCCAGCAGTCTCGCTAGCGGGAGCCAGGAGACCCAGTACTTC.

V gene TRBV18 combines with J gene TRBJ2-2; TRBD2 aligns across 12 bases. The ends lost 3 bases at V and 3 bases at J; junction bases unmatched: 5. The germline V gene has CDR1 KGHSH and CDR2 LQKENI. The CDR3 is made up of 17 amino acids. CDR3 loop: CASSPRLAGDHTGELFF. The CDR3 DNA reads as TGTGCCAGCTCACCCCGACTAGCGGGGGACCACACCGGGGAGCTGTTTTTT.

CDR3 sequence: CASSYRTGHTEAFF. In DNA, the CDR3 is TGTGCCAGCAGTTACCGGACAGGGCACACTGAAGCTTTCTTT. The chain links TRBV6-5 to TRBJ1-1; 8 bases line up with TRBD1. Trimming took 2 bases from V and 3 from J; bases not matched to a gene: 2. Per the germline V gene, CDR1 is MNHEY and CDR2 is SVGAGI. The CDR3 length is 14 residues.

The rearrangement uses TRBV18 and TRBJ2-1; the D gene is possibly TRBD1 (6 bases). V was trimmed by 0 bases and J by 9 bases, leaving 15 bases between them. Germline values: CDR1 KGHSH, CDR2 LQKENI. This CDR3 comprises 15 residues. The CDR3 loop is CASSPPRGGGGEQFF. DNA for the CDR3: TGTGCCAGCTCACCACCAAGAGGGGGTGGGGGTGAGCAGTTCTTC.

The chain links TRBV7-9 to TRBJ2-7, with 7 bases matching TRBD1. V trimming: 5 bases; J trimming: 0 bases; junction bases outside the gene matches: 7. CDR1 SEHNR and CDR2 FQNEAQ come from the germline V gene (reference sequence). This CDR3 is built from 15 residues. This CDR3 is CASSPTGDSSYEQYF. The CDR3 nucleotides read TGTGCCAGCAGCCCAACTGGGGACAGCTCCTACGAGCAGTACTTC.

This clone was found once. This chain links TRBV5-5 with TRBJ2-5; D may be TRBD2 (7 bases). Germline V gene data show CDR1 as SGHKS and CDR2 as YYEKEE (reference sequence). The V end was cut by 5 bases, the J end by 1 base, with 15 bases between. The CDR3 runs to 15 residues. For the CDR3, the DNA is TGTGCCAGCAGTCGGGGGGCAGGAGCCCAAGAGACCCAGTACTTC. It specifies CASSRGAGAQETQYF.

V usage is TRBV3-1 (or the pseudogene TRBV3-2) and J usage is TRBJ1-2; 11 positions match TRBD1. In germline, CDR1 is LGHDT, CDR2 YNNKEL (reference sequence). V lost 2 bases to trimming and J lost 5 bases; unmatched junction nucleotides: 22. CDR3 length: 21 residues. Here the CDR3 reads CASSQLQEGLKEGDRGYGYTF. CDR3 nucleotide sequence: TGTGCCAGCAGCCAACTGCAAGAGGGACTGAAGGAAGGGGACAGGGGGTATGGCTACACCTTC.

This CDR3 is CAISVVDRNTEAFF. The DNA of the CDR3 is TGTGCCATCAGTGTTGTGGACAGAAACACTGAAGCTTTCTTT. This chain links TRBV10-3 with TRBJ1-1; tentative D call: TRBD1 (6 bases). Germline lookup yields CDR1 ENHRY and CDR2 SYGVKD. The CDR3 runs 14 residues. V was pared by 4 bases and J by 2 bases, with 11 bases between.

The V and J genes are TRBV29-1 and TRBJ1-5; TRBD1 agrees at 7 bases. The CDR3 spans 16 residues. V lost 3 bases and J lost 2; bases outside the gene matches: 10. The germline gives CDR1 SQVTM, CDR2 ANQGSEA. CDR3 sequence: CSVDRLQGKGNQPQHF. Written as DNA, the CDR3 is TGCAGCGTTGACCGACTACAGGGGAAGGGCAATCAGCCCCAGCATTTT.

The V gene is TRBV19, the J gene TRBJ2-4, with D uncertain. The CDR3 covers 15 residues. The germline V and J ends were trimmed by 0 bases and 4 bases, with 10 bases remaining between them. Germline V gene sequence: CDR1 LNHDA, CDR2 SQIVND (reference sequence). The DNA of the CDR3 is TGTGCCAGTAGTATAGATCCGAGCCCTAAAAACATTCAGTACTTC. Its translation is CASSIDPSPKNIQYF. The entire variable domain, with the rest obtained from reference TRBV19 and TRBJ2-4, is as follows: DGGITQSPKYLFRKEGQNVTLSCEQNLNHDAMYWYRQDPGQGLRLIYYSQIVNDFQKGDIAEGYSVSREKKESFPLTVTSAQKNPTAFYLCASSIDPSPKNIQYFGAGTRLSVL.